There are a few counts of the clone carrying this T cell receptor (beta chain). This sample is part of a study of OX40 agonist ivuxolimab in advanced cancers. Study at large: People in dose escalation had one of these cancers: hepatocellular carcinoma, melanoma, renal cell or head and neck cancer.

The data were produced by immunoSEQ multiplex PCR, yet TCRdb's version contains in-frame clones alone and is incomplete. There are approximately 90,000 clones in the sample; around 90% occur only once, and 2% to 3% lies in the top ten. Trimming left V 6 bases short and J 7 bases short, with 16 bases between. Germline assignment: CDR1 SGHRS and CDR2 YFSETQ. This CDR3 spans 13 amino acids. Here the sequenced sample was CD4+ or CD8+ T cells sorted from blood, taken in a trial of the OX40 agonist ivuxolimab. The sequence derives from an adult with an advanced solid tumor such as melanoma, head and neck, liver or kidney cancer. V gene TRBV5-1 combines with J gene TRBJ2-5; a weak D match, TRBD1 (6 bases). CDR3 region: CASNFQQQGTQYF. The DNA of the CDR3 is TGCGCCAGCAACTTCCAGCAACAGGGGACCCAGTACTTC.